These 28 T cell receptor beta chains were all obtained from the same sample, sequenced in a study of T cell responses to AZD1222 COVID-19 vaccine. TCRdb keeps only in-frame clones here, not all; method: immunoSEQ multiplex PCR. The repertoire holds roughly 100,000 clones, with roughly nine tenths as singletons. The source was peripheral blood, collected 28 days after the second AZD1222 dose. The receptors were gathered from an adult who received the AZD1222 COVID-19 vaccine.

J is TRBJ2-7 and V is TRBV4-2, with 8 bases identical to TRBD1. The trim removed 1 base at V and 4 bases at J, leaving 3 bases unmatched. CDR3 length: 14 amino acids. CDR1 and CDR2 from the germline V gene are LGHNA and YNFKEQ. The CDR3 nucleotides are TGTGCCAGCAGCCAAGGAGGACAGGGTTACGAGCAGTACTTC. Translated, it gives CASSQGGQGYEQYF.

The V and J genes are TRBV30 and TRBJ2-1; D may match TRBD1 or TRBD2 (6 bases each). Per germline, CDR1 GTSNPN and CDR2 SVGIG (reference sequence). Trimming took 4 bases from V and 7 from J, leaving 11 bases between them. This CDR3 comprises 12 residues. The CDR3 nucleotides read TGTGCCTGGATCGGGGGCGGGAATGAGCAGTTCTTC. Translated: CAWIGGGNEQFF.

The chain has TRBV7-2 and TRBJ1-4, with no clear D. There are 15 residues in the CDR3. Germline V CDR1 and CDR2: SGHTA, FQGNSA. V lost 3 bases to trimming and J lost 4 bases, with 12 bases between them. CDR3 loop: CASSFRRGNNEKLFF. In DNA, the CDR3 is TGTGCCAGCAGCTTCCGTCGCGGCAATAATGAAAAACTGTTTTTT.

V gene TRBV27 combines with J gene TRBJ2-7; TRBD2 is a possible D gene (7 bases). CDR1 is MNHEY, CDR2 SMNVEV, per germline (reference sequence). The CDR3 loop spans 13 amino acids. The V end lost 6 bases, the J end lost 5 bases, and 14 bases lay between the germline ends. The CDR3: CASRPWGGHEQYF. The CDR3 region has the DNA TGTGCCAGCAGGCCCTGGGGGGGGCACGAGCAGTACTTC.

The chain uses TRBV7-9 and TRBJ1-3; D unresolved. The CDR3 spans 14 residues. With 5 bases removed from V and 0 bases from J, the gap between germline ends came to 8 bases. Per the germline V gene, CDR1 is SEHNR and CDR2 is FQNEAQ (reference sequence). Here the CDR3 reads CASSATNSGNTIYF. The CDR3 region has the DNA TGTGCCAGCAGCGCCACGAACTCTGGAAACACCATATATTTT.

This clone was detected only a few times. The rearrangement joins TRBV2 to TRBJ1-1, with D maybe TRBD1 (6 bases). Trimming took off 7 bases at V and 5 bases at J, with 17 bases between the two ends. Germline CDR1 reads SNHLY; CDR2 reads FYNNEI. This CDR3 spans 14 amino acids. As DNA, the CDR3 is TGTGCCAGCAACAGGGACGGGGTGGGAACTGAAGCTTTCTTT. Amino acid sequence: CASNRDGVGTEAFF.

This chain uses TRBV27 with TRBJ1-4, with a weak D call TRBD1 (6 bases). The V gene's germline CDR1 is MNHEY and CDR2 SMNVEV (reference sequence). V lost 7 bases to trimming and J lost 0 bases, with 9 bases between them. The CDR3 loop spans 14 amino acids. Here the CDR3 DNA reads TGTGCCAGCAAGGAGGGGGCAACTAATGAAAAACTGTTTTTT. It translates to CASKEGATNEKLFF.

V and J are TRBV20-1 and TRBJ2-1, with 9 bases aligning to TRBD1. The CDR3 is made up of 11 amino acids. In germline, CDR1 is DFQATT, CDR2 SNEGSKA (reference sequence). The CDR3 region has the DNA TGCAGCCAGGACAGGGGACATGAGCAGTTCTTC. As protein: CSQDRGHEQFF.

This sequence joins TRBV6-1 and TRBJ1-5; D remains unclear. CDR3 length: 15 residues. In germline, CDR1 is MNHNS, CDR2 SASEGT. Trimming cost V 0 bases and J 5 bases, with 11 bases left between them. The CDR3 nucleotides are TGTGCCAGCAGTGAAGCGGGAGCCACATATCAGCCCCAGCATTTT. It codes for CASSEAGATYQPQHF.

This rearrangement joins TRBV7-2 to TRBJ1-5; D might be TRBD1 (5 bases). Per germline, CDR1 SGHTA and CDR2 FQGNSA. The ends were cut back, 1 base at V and 4 bases at J, with 8 bases in the middle. The CDR3 contains 14 residues. CDR3 protein: CASSLGGPNQPQHF. The CDR3 DNA is TGTGCCAGCAGCTTAGGGGGACCGAATCAGCCCCAGCATTTT.

Here the CDR3 DNA reads TGTGCCAGCAGCAGACGGGGCGGGTCCTACGAGCAGTACTTC. Its translation is CASSRRGGSYEQYF. The chain is built from TRBV5-4 and TRBJ2-7; D possibly uses TRBD1 or TRBD2 (5 bases each). The CDR3 is 14 amino acids. Between the trimmed V and J ends, which lost 4 bases and 1 base, there was a span of 12 bases. The germline V gene has CDR1 SGHNT and CDR2 YYREEE (reference sequence).

In this sample, this clone turned up a few times. J is TRBJ1-5 and V is TRBV19; weak D call: TRBD1 (5 bases). Trimming stripped 5 bases from V and 3 bases from J, with 11 bases between. This CDR3 is built from 14 residues. The germline CDR1 and CDR2 sequences are LNHDA and SQIVND (reference sequence). DNA for the CDR3: TGTGCCAGTAGTCTCCGGGACCTCAATCAGCCCCAGCATTTT. It encodes CASSLRDLNQPQHF.

This chain uses TRBV15 with TRBJ1-6; 7 bases agree with TRBD1. Germline V lookup: CDR1 LNHNV, CDR2 YYDKDF (reference sequence). With V trimmed by 2 bases and J by 4 bases, 2 bases remained unmatched. This CDR3 contains 15 residues. This CDR3 is CATSRQGVYNSPLHF. The CDR3 DNA reads as TGTGCCACCAGCAGACAGGGGGTTTATAATTCACCCCTCCACTTT.

This clone was recorded only once. The J gene is TRBJ1-2, the V gene TRBV28; no clear D. The CDR3 loop spans 11 amino acids. Per germline, CDR1 MDHEN and CDR2 SYDVKM. Trimming pared 2 bases from V and 4 bases from J, leaving 2 bases between. The CDR3 sequence: CASSLTYGYTF. The CDR3 coding sequence is TGTGCCAGCAGTTTAACCTATGGCTACACCTTC.

The count of this clone is one. The chain uses TRBV5-4 and TRBJ2-1; 12 bases align to TRBD2. Germline V CDR1 and CDR2: SGHNT, YYREEE (reference sequence). CDR3 length: 15 amino acids. V gave up 4 bases and J gave up 5 bases; unmatched junction bases: 4. The CDR3 here is CASSNGLAGNNEQFF. In DNA form, the CDR3 reads TGTGCCAGCAGCAATGGACTAGCGGGAAACAATGAGCAGTTCTTC.

The chain joins TRBV7-2 to TRBJ1-2; D gene unclear. V lost 1 base and J lost 10, with 13 bases in between. CDR1 is SGHTA, CDR2 FQGNSA, per germline. This CDR3 is built from 13 residues. CDR3 amino acids: CASSLGRATNYTF. The CDR3, as DNA: TGTGCCAGCAGCTTAGGGAGGGCCACAAACTACACCTTC.

The chain employs TRBV28 and TRBJ2-2, with D possibly TRBD2 on 5 matching bases. Trimming removed 7 bases at V and 8 bases at J, with 23 bases between. Germline-derived CDR1 and CDR2 are MDHEN and SYDVKM. CDR3 size: 16 residues. The CDR3 here is CASTFLRTFIEGELFF. DNA for the CDR3: TGTGCCAGCACCTTTCTTAGGACTTTTATTGAGGGGGAGCTGTTTTTT.

This rearrangement joins TRBV2 to TRBJ2-3; D is undetermined. The CDR3 is 14 residues long. V lost 1 base and J lost 2, with 7 bases in between. The germline gives CDR1 SNHLY, CDR2 FYNNEI. CDR3 nucleotides: TGTGCCAGCAGTGAAGGGCCACACACAGATACGCAGTATTTT. This codes for CASSEGPHTDTQYF.

The count of this clone is one. This rearrangement joins TRBV5-1 to TRBJ2-5; D call uncertain. Germline V gene sequence: CDR1 SGHRS, CDR2 YFSETQ. CDR3 length equals 13 residues. V was pared by 2 bases and J by 2 bases, with 7 bases between. The CDR3 loop reads CASSLGAQETQYF. Written as DNA, the CDR3 is TGCGCCAGCAGCTTAGGAGCTCAAGAGACCCAGTACTTC. The whole variable domain, remainder taken from reference TRBV5-1 and TRBJ2-5, is KAGVTQTPRYLIKTRGQQVTLSCSPISGHRSVSWYQQTPGQGLQFLFEYFSETQRNKGNFPGRFSGRQFSNSRSEMNVSTLELGDSALYLCASSLGAQETQYFGPGTRLLVL.

The chain couples TRBV4-1 to TRBJ2-5, with 7 nucleotides matching TRBD2. The CDR3 consists of 15 residues. With 0 bases clipped from V and 0 bases from J, the junction kept 1 base outside the gene matches. Per germline, CDR1 MGHRA and CDR2 YSYEKL. CDR3 residues: CASSQDGRDQETQYF. For the CDR3, the DNA is TGCGCCAGCAGCCAAGATGGGAGGGACCAAGAGACCCAGTACTTC.

The chain is built from TRBV7-2 and TRBJ1-3; D not certain. The CDR3 covers 14 residues. Germline values: CDR1 SGHTA, CDR2 FQGNSA. V was pared by 1 base and J by 0 bases, with 4 bases between. CDR3 sequence: CASSLGNSGNTIYF. The CDR3 nucleotides read TGTGCCAGCAGCTTAGGGAACTCTGGAAACACCATATATTTT.

This chain links TRBV9 with TRBJ2-5; TRBD2 aligns across 9 bases. The CDR3 totals 16 residues. Germline V lookup: CDR1 SGDLS, CDR2 YYNGEE. J lost 2 bases, V lost 3 bases, and 8 bases had no gene match. The CDR3 nucleotides are TGTGCCAGCAGCGCCGGTGGGGCGGGAGGGCAAGAGACCCAGTACTTC. This encodes CASSAGGAGGQETQYF.

This clone has just one count. This sequence joins TRBV18 and TRBJ2-3; 15 bases are shared with TRBD2. With 3 bases clipped from V and 4 bases from J, the junction kept 11 bases outside the gene matches. The germline gives CDR1 KGHSH, CDR2 LQKENI. This CDR3 contains 19 residues. CDR3 residues: CASSPYAPGLAGGPDTQYF. The CDR3 DNA sequence: TGTGCCAGCTCACCCTATGCTCCGGGACTAGCGGGAGGCCCAGATACGCAGTATTTT.

The chain employs TRBV7-9 and TRBJ2-1; 11 bases fit TRBD2. CDR1 SEHNR and CDR2 FQNEAQ come from the germline V gene (reference sequence). The V and J ends lost 7 bases and 0 bases, in that order; junction bases with no gene match: 8. The CDR3 has 17 amino acids. The CDR3 sequence: CASIPRLAGGSYNEQFF. The CDR3 DNA reads as TGTGCCAGCATCCCGAGGCTAGCGGGAGGCTCCTACAATGAGCAGTTCTTC.

V gene TRBV6-5 combines with J gene TRBJ1-6; TRBD1 aligns across 8 bases. The CDR3 is made up of 14 amino acids. The V and J ends lost 7 bases and 9 bases, in that order; junction bases with no gene match: 8. Germline loops: CDR1 MNHEY, CDR2 SVGAGI. CDR3 bases: TGTGCCAGCACCATGGACAGGGCGGGTTCACCCCTCCACTTT. Translated: CASTMDRAGSPLHF.

The chain links TRBV6-5 to TRBJ1-4; possible D gene TRBD1, 6 bases. Per germline, CDR1 MNHEY and CDR2 SVGAGI. Trimming removed 5 bases at V and 7 bases at J, with 11 bases between. This CDR3 region has 13 residues. CDR3 sequence: CASSPGHLEKLFF. In DNA form, the CDR3 reads TGTGCCAGCAGTCCGGGACACCTTGAAAAACTGTTTTTT.

In its sample, this clone was seen once. This sequence joins TRBV27 and TRBJ2-7, with a possible D match to TRBD1 (5 bases). V was shortened by 7 bases and J by 2 bases, with 9 bases between the two germline ends. CDR1 is MNHEY, CDR2 SMNVEV, per germline (reference sequence). CDR3 length: 12 residues. CDR3 residues: CASKGVTYEQYF. CDR3 bases: TGTGCCAGCAAAGGGGTTACCTACGAGCAGTACTTC.

J is TRBJ2-1 and V is TRBV7-9; 9 bases map to TRBD2. Germline V lookup: CDR1 SEHNR, CDR2 FQNEAQ (reference sequence). The V gene end was trimmed by 1 base and the J gene end by 7 bases; junction bases not matched to a gene: 5. There are 15 residues in the CDR3. As DNA, the CDR3 is TGTGCCAGCAGCTTAGTTGGAAGCGGGAGGAATGAGCAGTTCTTC. This codes for CASSLVGSGRNEQFF.